The 14 T cell receptor beta chains presented below share a single source sample, sequenced in a study of blood T cell repertoires in COVID-19. This table comes from immunoSEQ multiplex PCR, and its TCRdb copy is limited to in-frame clones, with some not included. The sample holds roughly 110,000 clones; around 88% are singletons and the top ten take approximately 6.8%. The sequenced sample consisted of peripheral blood. The origin of the receptors is a man aged 50 to 59 with active or convalescent COVID-19.

V is TRBV6-6 and J is TRBJ2-3; 9 bases line up with TRBD1. Germline CDR1 reads MNHNY; CDR2 reads SVGAGI (reference sequence). The CDR3 is made up of 15 amino acids. V lost 7 bases, J lost 0 bases, and 5 bases stayed unmatched. The CDR3 spells CASTQGTGSTDTQYF. In nucleotides, the CDR3 is TGTGCCAGCACCCAAGGGACAGGGAGCACAGATACGCAGTATTTT.

This sequence joins TRBV5-1 and TRBJ2-1, with unresolved D. Trimming took 0 bases from V and 5 from J, leaving 6 bases between them. CDR1 is SGHRS, CDR2 YFSETQ, per germline. CDR3 size: 13 residues. CDR3 bases: TGCGCCAGCAGCTTGGTTGTAGACAATGAGCAGTTCTTC. Protein: CASSLVVDNEQFF. Complete variable domain (other parts from reference TRBV5-1 and TRBJ2-1): KAGVTQTPRYLIKTRGQQVTLSCSPISGHRSVSWYQQTPGQGLQFLFEYFSETQRNKGNFPGRFSGRQFSNSRSEMNVSTLELGDSALYLCASSLVVDNEQFFGPGTRLTVL.

V gene TRBV3-1 (or the pseudogene TRBV3-2) combines with J gene TRBJ2-3, with 8 bases lining up with TRBD2. The CDR3 runs to 18 residues. In germline, CDR1 is LGHDT, CDR2 YNNKEL (reference sequence). J gave up 8 bases and V 5 bases, and 21 bases lay outside the gene matches. In DNA form, the CDR3 reads TGTGCCAGCAGCTCAAGAGATCAGCGGGAGAGGCGGGGAGGTACGCAGTATTTT. Its protein is CASSSRDQRERRGGTQYF.

This sequence joins TRBV11-2 and TRBJ2-6, with 9 positions matching TRBD1. Germline V gene lookup returns CDR1 SGHAT and CDR2 FQNNGV. CDR3 size: 16 residues. V lost 5 bases to trimming and J lost 2 bases; unmatched junction nucleotides: 4. CDR3 coding DNA: TGTGCCAGCAGCCCTGGGGACAGGGCTGGGGCCAACGTCCTGACTTTC. Amino acid sequence: CASSPGDRAGANVLTF. The variable domain in full, completed from reference TRBV11-2 and TRBJ2-6, reads EAGVAQSPRYKIIEKRQSVAFWCNPISGHATLYWYQQILGQGPKLLIQFQNNGVVDDSQLPKDRFSAERLKGVDSTLKIQPAKLEDSAVYLCASSPGDRAGANVLTFGAGSRLTVL.

The V and J genes are TRBV7-9 and TRBJ2-1; 7 bases line up with TRBD2. The germline V gene has CDR1 SEHNR and CDR2 FQNEAQ (reference sequence). The CDR3 totals 16 residues. With V trimmed by 2 bases and J by 8 bases, 12 bases remained unmatched. CDR3 protein: CASSLSRGSLRDEQFF. CDR3 DNA sequence: TGTGCCAGCAGCTTAAGCCGCGGGAGTCTTCGCGATGAGCAGTTCTTC.

This clone has just one count. The chain has TRBV3-1 (or the pseudogene TRBV3-2) and TRBJ2-3, with a tentative D call TRBD1 (5 bases). The CDR3 runs to 15 residues. Deletions cut 4 bases from V and 2 bases from J, with 13 bases between. The germline V gene has CDR1 LGHDT and CDR2 YNNKEL (reference sequence). CDR3 protein: CASSPGRHDTDTQYF. CDR3 DNA sequence: TGTGCCAGCAGCCCAGGGCGCCACGACACAGATACGCAGTATTTT.

J is TRBJ2-5 and V is TRBV27; 8 bases map to TRBD2. The CDR3 has 15 residues. Germline loops: CDR1 MNHEY, CDR2 SMNVEV (reference sequence). J gave up 3 bases and V 4 bases, and 7 bases lay outside the gene matches. The DNA of the CDR3 is TGTGCCAGCAGTTCATTAGCGGGATCCAAAGAGACCCAGTACTTC. Translated: CASSSLAGSKETQYF.

CDR3 in DNA: TGTGCCAGCAGTCCCACCCTCGGACAGGCCTACGAGCAGTACTTC. It specifies CASSPTLGQAYEQYF. This chain uses TRBV27 with TRBJ2-7; 7 positions match TRBD1. The length of the CDR3 is 15 residues. Germline assignment: CDR1 MNHEY and CDR2 SMNVEV (reference sequence). With V trimmed by 5 bases and J by 2 bases, 9 bases remained unmatched.

The chain links TRBV19 to TRBJ2-4, with 7 bases identical to TRBD2. Germline CDR1 and CDR2: LNHDA and SQIVND (reference sequence). The CDR3 is 16 residues long. V lost 3 bases and J lost 0; bases outside the gene matches: 5. CDR3 sequence (DNA): TGTGCCAGTAGTATTTGGGCGGGAGTAGCCAAAAACATTCAGTACTTC. Protein sequence: CASSIWAGVAKNIQYF. Full variable domain (remainder filled in from reference TRBV19 and TRBJ2-4): DGGITQSPKYLFRKEGQNVTLSCEQNLNHDAMYWYRQDPGQGLRLIYYSQIVNDFQKGDIAEGYSVSREKKESFPLTVTSAQKNPTAFYLCASSIWAGVAKNIQYFGAGTRLSVL.

This sequence joins TRBV2 and TRBJ2-3, with D uncertain. The CDR3 loop spans 15 amino acids. V shed 3 bases and J shed 1 base, with 11 bases lying between them. Germline V gene lookup returns CDR1 SNHLY and CDR2 FYNNEI. CDR3 coding DNA: TGTGCCAGCAGTGAGAGGCCCCTGGGCACAGATACGCAGTATTTT. Amino acid sequence: CASSERPLGTDTQYF.

The genes are TRBV10-3 and TRBJ2-7; TRBD1 might be the D (5 bases). The CDR3 has 13 residues. The germline V gene encodes CDR1 ENHRY and CDR2 SYGVKD. Trimming removed 4 bases from V and 5 bases from J, with 12 bases in between. The CDR3 DNA reads as TGTGCCATCAGTGGGAACAGGTTCGACGAGCAGTACTTC. Its translation: CAISGNRFDEQYF.

V usage is TRBV7-9 and J usage is TRBJ2-7, with 12 bases aligning to TRBD2. Germline lookup yields CDR1 SEHNR and CDR2 FQNEAQ (reference sequence). CDR3 size: 16 residues. After removal of 5 bases from V and 2 bases from J, the junction contained 7 bases not matched to a gene. CDR3 in DNA: TGTGCCAGCAGCCCGAGGACTAGCGGGACGACCTACGAGCAGTACTTC. Amino acid sequence: CASSPRTSGTTYEQYF.

This clone was seen once. The rearrangement uses TRBV10-3 and TRBJ1-2; 8 positions match TRBD1. This CDR3 has 14 residues. CDR1 is ENHRY, CDR2 SYGVKD, per germline. J was trimmed by 7 bases and V by 4 bases; bases with no gene match: 8. CDR3 sequence reads: CAISVLQGDSGYTF. DNA of the CDR3: TGTGCCATCAGTGTACTACAGGGGGACTCTGGCTACACCTTC.

The V call is TRBV19, the J call TRBJ2-1; perhaps TRBD2 as D (6 bases). The CDR3 covers 13 residues. V dropped 4 bases and J dropped 8 bases, with 12 bases sitting between them. The germline CDR1 and CDR2 sequences are LNHDA and SQIVND (reference sequence). The CDR3 DNA reads as TGTGCCAGTAGTAGGGGGGTGGGCGATGAGCAGTTCTTC. It yields the protein CASSRGVGDEQFF.